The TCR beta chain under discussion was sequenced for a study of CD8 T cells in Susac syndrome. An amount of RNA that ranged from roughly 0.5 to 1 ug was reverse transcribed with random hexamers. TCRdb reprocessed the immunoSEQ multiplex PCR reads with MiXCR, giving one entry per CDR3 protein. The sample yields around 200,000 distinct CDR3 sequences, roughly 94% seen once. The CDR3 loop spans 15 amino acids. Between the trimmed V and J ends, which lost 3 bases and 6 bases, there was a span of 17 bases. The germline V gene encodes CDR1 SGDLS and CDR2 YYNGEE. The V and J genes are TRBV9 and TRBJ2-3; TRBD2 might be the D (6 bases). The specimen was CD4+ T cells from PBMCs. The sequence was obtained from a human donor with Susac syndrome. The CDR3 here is CASSAEAGLSDTQYF. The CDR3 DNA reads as TGTGCCAGCAGCGCGGAAGCGGGCCTCAGTGATACGCAGTATTTT.